Sequencing of this T cell receptor beta chain was carried out in a study of T cell responses to AZD1222 COVID-19 vaccine. The study, taken as a whole, reports: Spike was spanned by vaccine-associated CD4 TCRs, with dominance at 160-218 and 743-854.

Germline lookup yields CDR1 MNHEY and CDR2 SMNVEV (reference sequence). The CDR3 has 14 amino acids. The ends were cut back, 4 bases at V and 2 bases at J, with 8 bases in the middle. Remarks on this clone: No antigen is known for it.

Measured with immunoSEQ multiplex PCR; TCRdb has only the in-frame clones, and not every one. The sample contains 190,000 or so clones, more than 75% of which appear only once. The TCR was taken from an adult who received the AZD1222 COVID-19 vaccine. The chain combines TRBV27 with TRBJ2-2; weak D call: TRBD1 (6 bases). The source was peripheral blood, collected 28 days after the second AZD1222 dose. CDR3 bases: TGTGCCAGCAGTTGGACAGTTAACACCGGGGAGCTGTTTTTT. As protein: CASSWTVNTGELFF.